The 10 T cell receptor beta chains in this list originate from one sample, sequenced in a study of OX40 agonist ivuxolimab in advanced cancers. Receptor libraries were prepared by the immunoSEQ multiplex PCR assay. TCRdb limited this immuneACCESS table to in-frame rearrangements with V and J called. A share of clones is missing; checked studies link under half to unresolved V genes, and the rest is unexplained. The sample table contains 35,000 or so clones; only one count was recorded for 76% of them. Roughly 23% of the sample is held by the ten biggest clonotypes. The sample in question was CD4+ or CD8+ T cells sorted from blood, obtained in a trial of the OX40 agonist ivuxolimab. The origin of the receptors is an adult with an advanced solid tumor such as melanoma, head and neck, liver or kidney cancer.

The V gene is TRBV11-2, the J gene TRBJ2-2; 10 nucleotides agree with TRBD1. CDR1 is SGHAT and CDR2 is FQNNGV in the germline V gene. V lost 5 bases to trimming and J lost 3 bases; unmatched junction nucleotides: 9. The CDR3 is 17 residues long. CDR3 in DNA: TGTGCCAGCAGCCCGGGGACAGGGGTTCGGCACACCGGGGAGCTGTTTTTT. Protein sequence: CASSPGTGVRHTGELFF.

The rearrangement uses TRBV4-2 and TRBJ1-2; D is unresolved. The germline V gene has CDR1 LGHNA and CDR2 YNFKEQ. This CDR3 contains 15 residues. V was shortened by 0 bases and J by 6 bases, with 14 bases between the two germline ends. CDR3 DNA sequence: TGTGCCAGCAGCCAAGATATTATGGGGATTAATGGCTACACCTTC. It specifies CASSQDIMGINGYTF.

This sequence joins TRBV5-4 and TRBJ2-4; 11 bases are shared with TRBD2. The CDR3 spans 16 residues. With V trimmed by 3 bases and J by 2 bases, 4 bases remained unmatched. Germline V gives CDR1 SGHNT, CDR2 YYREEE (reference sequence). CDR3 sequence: CASSSIAGGTKNIQYF. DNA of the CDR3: TGTGCCAGCAGCTCCATAGCGGGGGGGACCAAAAACATTCAGTACTTC.

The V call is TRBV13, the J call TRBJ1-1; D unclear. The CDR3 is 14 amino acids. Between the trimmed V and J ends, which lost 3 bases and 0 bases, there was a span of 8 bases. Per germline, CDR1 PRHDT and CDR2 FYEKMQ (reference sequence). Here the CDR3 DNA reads TGTGCCAGCAGCTTTCGAATGATGAACACTGAAGCTTTCTTT. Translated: CASSFRMMNTEAFF.

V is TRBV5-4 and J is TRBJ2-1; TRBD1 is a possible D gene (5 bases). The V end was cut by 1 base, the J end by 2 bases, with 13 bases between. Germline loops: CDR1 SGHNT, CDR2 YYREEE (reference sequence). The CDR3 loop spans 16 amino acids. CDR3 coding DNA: TGTGCCAGCAGCTTGCCGCAGGGAACCCCCTACAATGAGCAGTTCTTC. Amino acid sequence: CASSLPQGTPYNEQFF.

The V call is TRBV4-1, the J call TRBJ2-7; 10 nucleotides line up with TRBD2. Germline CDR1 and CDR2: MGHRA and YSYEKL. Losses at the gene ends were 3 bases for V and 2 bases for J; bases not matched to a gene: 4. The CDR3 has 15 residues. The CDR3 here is CASSHFSGGTYEQYF. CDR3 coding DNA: TGCGCCAGCAGCCATTTTAGCGGGGGGACCTACGAGCAGTACTTC.

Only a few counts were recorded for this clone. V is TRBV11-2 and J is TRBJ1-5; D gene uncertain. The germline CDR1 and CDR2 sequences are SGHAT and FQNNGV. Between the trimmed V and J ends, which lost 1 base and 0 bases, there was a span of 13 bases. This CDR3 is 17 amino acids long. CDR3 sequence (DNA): TGTGCCAGCAGCTTAGCGTTATCCCAGGATAGCAATCAGCCCCAGCATTTT. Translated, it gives CASSLALSQDSNQPQHF. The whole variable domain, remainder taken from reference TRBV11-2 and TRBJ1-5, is EAGVAQSPRYKIIEKRQSVAFWCNPISGHATLYWYQQILGQGPKLLIQFQNNGVVDDSQLPKDRFSAERLKGVDSTLKIQPAKLEDSAVYLCASSLALSQDSNQPQHFGDGTRLSIL.

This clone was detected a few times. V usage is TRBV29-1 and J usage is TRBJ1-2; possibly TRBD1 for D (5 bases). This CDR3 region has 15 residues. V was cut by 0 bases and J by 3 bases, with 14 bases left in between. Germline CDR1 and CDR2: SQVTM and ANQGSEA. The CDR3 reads CSVEDLARDYYGYTF. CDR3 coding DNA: TGCAGCGTTGAAGATCTGGCCAGGGACTACTATGGCTACACCTTC.

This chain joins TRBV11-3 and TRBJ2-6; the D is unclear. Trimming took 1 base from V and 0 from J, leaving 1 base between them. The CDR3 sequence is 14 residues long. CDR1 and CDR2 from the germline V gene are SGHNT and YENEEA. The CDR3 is CASSLGSGANVLTF. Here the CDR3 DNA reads TGTGCCAGCAGCTTAGGCTCTGGGGCCAACGTCCTGACTTTC.

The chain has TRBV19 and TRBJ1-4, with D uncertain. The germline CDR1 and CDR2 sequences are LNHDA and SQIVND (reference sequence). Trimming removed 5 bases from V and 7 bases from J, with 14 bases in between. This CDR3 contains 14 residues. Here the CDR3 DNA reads TGTGCCAGTAGTCCGTCCGCCAATAGTGAAAAACTGTTTTTT. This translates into CASSPSANSEKLFF.